The sequence of this T cell receptor beta chain was determined in a study of T cell responses to AZD1222 COVID-19 vaccine. Study details: Pooling covered second doses at about 4 or about 12 weeks.

With regard to this clone: Antigen unknown.

TCRdb's copy holds only in-frame clones and misses some; the assay was immunoSEQ multiplex PCR. The table shows 53,000 or so clones, with about 81% occurring only once. CDR1 SGHTA and CDR2 FQGTGA come from the germline V gene. The CDR3 runs to 14 residues. Trimming left V 1 base short and J 7 bases short, with 11 bases between. Study results and limitations: Sampling captured repertoires only after the peak T cell response. Once two AZD1222 doses were given, Spike-specific TCR breadth and depth went up.

This TCR derives from an adult in good health. Sequenced here: peripheral blood, sampled on day 0 of AZD1222 vaccination. This chain joins TRBV7-3 and TRBJ2-1; unclear D gene. The CDR3 coding sequence is TGTGCCAGCAGCTTAAGACCCCTGGGGAATGAGCAGTTCTTC. Residues: CASSLRPLGNEQFF.